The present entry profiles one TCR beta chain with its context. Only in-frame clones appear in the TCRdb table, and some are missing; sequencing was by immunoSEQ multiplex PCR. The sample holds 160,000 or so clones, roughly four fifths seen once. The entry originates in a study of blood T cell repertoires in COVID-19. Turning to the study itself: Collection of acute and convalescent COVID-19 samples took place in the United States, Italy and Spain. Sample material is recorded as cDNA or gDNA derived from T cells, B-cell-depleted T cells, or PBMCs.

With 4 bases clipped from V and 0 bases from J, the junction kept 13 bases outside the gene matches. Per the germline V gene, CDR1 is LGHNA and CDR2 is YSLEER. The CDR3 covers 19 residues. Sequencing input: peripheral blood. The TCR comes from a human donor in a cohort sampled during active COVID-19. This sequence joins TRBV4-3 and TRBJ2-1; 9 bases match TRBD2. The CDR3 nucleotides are TGCGCCAGCAGCCGGCTCGTGACTAGCGGAAGCAACTCCTACAATGAGCAGTTCTTC. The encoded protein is CASSRLVTSGSNSYNEQFF.